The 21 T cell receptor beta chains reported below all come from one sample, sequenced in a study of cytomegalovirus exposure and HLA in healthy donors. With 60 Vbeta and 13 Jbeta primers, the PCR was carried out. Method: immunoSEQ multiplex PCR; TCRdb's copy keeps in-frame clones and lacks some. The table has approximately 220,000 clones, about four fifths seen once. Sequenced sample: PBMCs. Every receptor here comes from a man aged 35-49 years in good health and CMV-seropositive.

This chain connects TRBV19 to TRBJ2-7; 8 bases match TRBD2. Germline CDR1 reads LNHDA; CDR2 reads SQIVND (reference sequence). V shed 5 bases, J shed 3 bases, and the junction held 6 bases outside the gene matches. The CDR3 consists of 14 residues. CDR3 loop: CASSAGLGHYEQYV. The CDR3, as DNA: TGTGCCAGTAGTGCGGGACTAGGCCACTACGAGCAGTACGTC.

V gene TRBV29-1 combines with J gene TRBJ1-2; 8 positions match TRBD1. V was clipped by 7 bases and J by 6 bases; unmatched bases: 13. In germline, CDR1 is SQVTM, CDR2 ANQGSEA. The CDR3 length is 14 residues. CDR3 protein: CSGKQWTGRDGYTF. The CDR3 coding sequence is TGCAGCGGGAAGCAATGGACAGGGCGAGATGGCTACACCTTC.

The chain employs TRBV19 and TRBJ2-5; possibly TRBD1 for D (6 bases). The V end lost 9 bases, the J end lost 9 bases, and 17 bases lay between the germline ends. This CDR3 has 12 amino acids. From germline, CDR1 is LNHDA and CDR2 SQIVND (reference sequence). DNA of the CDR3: TGTGCCAGCATGGACAGATTTTCAGCCCAGTACTTC. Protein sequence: CASMDRFSAQYF.

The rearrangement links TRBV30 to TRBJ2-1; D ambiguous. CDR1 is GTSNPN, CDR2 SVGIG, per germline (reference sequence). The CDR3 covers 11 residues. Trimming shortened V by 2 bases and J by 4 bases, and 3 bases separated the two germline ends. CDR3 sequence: CAWSQYNEQFF. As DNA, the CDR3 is TGTGCCTGGAGTCAGTACAATGAGCAGTTCTTC.

The DNA of the CDR3 is TGTGCCAGCTCACCACCTGGGATCCGGGGCACTGAAGCTTTCTTT. Translation: CASSPPGIRGTEAFF. The chain is built from TRBV18 and TRBJ1-1; D not resolved. V was shortened by 0 bases and J by 4 bases, with 12 bases between the two germline ends. Per the germline V gene, CDR1 is KGHSH and CDR2 is LQKENI. This CDR3 comprises 15 residues.

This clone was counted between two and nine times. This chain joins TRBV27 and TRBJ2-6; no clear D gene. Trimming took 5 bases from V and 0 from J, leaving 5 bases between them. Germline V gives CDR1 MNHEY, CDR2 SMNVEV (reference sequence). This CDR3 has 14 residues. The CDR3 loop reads CASSAYSGANVLTF. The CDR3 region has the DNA TGTGCCAGCAGTGCCTACTCTGGGGCCAACGTCCTGACTTTC.

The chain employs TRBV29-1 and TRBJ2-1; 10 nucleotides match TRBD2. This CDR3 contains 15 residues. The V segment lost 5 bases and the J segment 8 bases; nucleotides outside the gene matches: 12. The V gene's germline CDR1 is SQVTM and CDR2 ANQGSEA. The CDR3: CSVFKREGLGDEQFF. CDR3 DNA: TGCAGCGTTTTCAAGCGGGAGGGCCTTGGGGATGAGCAGTTCTTC.

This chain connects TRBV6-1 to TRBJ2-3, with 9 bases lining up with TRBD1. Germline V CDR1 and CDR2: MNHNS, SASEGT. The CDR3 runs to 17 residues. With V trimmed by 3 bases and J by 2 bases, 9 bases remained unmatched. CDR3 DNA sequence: TGTGCCAGCAGTGACGCGCTAGGACAGGGGACCACAGATACGCAGTATTTT. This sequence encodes CASSDALGQGTTDTQYF.

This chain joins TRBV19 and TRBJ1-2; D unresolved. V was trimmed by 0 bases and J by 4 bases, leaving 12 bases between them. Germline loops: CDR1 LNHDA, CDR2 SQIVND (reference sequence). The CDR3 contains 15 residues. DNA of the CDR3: TGTGCCAGTAGTATAGATACCCACTCCCTCTATGGCTACACCTTC. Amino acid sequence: CASSIDTHSLYGYTF.

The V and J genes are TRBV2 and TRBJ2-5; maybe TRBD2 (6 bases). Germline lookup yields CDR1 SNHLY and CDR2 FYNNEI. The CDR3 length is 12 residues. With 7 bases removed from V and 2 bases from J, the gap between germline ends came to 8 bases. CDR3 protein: CASTGLQETQYF. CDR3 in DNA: TGTGCCAGCACGGGACTTCAAGAGACCCAGTACTTC.

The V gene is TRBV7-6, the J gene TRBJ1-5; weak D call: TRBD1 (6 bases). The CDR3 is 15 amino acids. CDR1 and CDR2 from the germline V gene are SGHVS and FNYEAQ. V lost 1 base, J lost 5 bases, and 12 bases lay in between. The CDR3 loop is CASSLGEGGDQPQHF. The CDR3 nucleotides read TGTGCCAGCAGCTTAGGTGAGGGGGGGGATCAGCCCCAGCATTTT.

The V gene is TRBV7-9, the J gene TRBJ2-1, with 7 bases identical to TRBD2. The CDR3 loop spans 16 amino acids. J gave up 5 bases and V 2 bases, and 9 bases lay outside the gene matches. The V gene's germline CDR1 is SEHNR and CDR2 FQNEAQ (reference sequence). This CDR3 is CASSLSVRENDNEQFF. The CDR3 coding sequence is TGTGCCAGCAGCTTATCGGTGCGGGAGAACGACAATGAGCAGTTCTTC.

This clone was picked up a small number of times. CDR3 DNA: TGCGCCAGCAGCCCCATGGGGGGAGAACAGCCCCAGCATTTT. It codes for CASSPMGGEQPQHF. The chain uses TRBV5-1 and TRBJ1-5; D is possibly TRBD1 (5 bases). With 4 bases removed from V and 7 bases from J, the gap between germline ends came to 15 bases. CDR1 is SGHRS, CDR2 YFSETQ, per germline. CDR3 size: 14 residues.

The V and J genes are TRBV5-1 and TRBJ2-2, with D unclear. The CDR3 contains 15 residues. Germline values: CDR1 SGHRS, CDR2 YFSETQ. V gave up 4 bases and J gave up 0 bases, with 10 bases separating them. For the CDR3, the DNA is TGCGCCAGCAGCGTCGGGTTAGCGAACACCGGGGAGCTGTTTTTT. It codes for CASSVGLANTGELFF.

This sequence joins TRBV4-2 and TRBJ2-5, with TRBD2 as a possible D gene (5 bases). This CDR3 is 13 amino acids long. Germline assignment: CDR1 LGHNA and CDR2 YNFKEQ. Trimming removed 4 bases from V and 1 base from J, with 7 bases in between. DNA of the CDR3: TGTGCCAGCAGCCGGGGAGTCCAAGAGACCCAGTACTTC. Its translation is CASSRGVQETQYF.

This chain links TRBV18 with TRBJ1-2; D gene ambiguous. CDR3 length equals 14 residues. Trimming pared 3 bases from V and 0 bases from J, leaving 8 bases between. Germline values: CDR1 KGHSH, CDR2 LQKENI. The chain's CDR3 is CASSPYQANYGYTF. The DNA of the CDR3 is TGTGCCAGCTCACCCTACCAAGCTAACTATGGCTACACCTTC.

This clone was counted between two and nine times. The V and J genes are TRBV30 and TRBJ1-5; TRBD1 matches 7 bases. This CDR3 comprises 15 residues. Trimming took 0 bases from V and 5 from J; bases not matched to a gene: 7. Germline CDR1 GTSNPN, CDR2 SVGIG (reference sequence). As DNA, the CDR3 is TGTGCCTGGAGTGTCCGGGGAACAGGGGATCAGCCCCAGCATTTT. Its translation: CAWSVRGTGDQPQHF.

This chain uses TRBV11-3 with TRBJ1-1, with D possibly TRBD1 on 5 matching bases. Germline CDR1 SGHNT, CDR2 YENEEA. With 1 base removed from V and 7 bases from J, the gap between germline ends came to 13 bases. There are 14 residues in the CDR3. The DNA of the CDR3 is TGTGCCAGCAGCTTAGGGGGCGGGGGAGTTGAAGCTTTCTTT. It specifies CASSLGGGGVEAFF. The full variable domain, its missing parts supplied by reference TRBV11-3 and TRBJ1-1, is EAGVVQSPRYKIIEKKQPVAFWCNPISGHNTLYWYLQNLGQGPELLIRYENEEAVDDSQLPKDRFSAERLKGVDSTLKIQPAELGDSAVYLCASSLGGGGVEAFFGQGTRLTVV.

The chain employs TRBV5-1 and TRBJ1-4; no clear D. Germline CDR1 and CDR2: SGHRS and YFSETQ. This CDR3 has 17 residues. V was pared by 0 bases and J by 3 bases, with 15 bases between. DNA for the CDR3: TGCGCCAGCAGCTTGGATCCGCTCATGGAGGCTAATGAAAAACTGTTTTTT. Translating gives CASSLDPLMEANEKLFF.

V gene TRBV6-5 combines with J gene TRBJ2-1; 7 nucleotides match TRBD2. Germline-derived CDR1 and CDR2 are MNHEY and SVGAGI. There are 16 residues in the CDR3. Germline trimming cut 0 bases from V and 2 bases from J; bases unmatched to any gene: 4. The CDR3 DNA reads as TGTGCCAGCAGTTACTCTGGGGGAGGGACCTACAATGAGCAGTTCTTC. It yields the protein CASSYSGGGTYNEQFF.

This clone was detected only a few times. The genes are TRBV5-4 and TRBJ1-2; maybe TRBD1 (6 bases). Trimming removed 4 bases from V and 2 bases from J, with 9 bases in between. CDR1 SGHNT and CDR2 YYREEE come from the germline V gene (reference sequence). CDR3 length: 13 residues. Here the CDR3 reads CASSVTGNYGYTF. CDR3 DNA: TGTGCCAGCAGCGTTACAGGGAACTATGGCTACACCTTC.